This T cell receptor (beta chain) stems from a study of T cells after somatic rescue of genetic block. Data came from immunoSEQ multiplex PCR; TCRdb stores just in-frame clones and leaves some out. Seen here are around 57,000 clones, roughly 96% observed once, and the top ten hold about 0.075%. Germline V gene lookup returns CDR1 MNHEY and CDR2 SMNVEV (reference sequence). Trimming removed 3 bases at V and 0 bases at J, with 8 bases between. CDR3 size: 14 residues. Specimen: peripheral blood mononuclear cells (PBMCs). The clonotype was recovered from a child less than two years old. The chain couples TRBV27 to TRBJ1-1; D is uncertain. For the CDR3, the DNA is TGTGCCAGCAGTTTGAGCAAAATGAACACTGAAGCTTTCTTT. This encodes CASSLSKMNTEAFF.